This T cell receptor (beta chain) originates from a study of identical twins. TCRdb reanalysed the 5' RACE reads using MiXCR and keeps one entry per CDR3 protein. The sample includes fewer than 500,000 distinct CDR3 sequences, less than 25% of them seen just once. V gave up 2 bases and J gave up 3 bases; unmatched junction bases: 5. This CDR3 region has 16 residues. CDR1 SGHDT and CDR2 YYEEEE come from the germline V gene. These data were also filed under a second study, of T cells expressing NK-cell markers. In that study: Dominant NKG2C+ clonotypes accounted for roughly 1.0-8% of CD8+ T cells in a handful of donors.

What was sequenced was CD4+ T cells sorted from blood. The rearrangement uses TRBV5-6 and TRBJ2-3, with 11 bases lining up with TRBD2. This clonotype was sampled from a woman aged 18 to 35 in good health. The chain's CDR3 is CASSFLSGGATDTQYF. The CDR3 nucleotides are TGTGCCAGCAGCTTTCTTAGCGGGGGGGCAACAGATACGCAGTATTTT.